Sequencing of this T cell receptor beta chain was carried out in a study of CD8 T cells in ankylosing spondylitis. There are a few counts of this clonotype. Antigen unknown. General observations from the study: Apparently characteristic of ankylosing spondylitis blood was a TCR beta motif (about eight highly homologous variants).

Quantitative 5'-RACE with molecular barcodes produced the TCR beta libraries. From the 5' RACE reads, TCRdb called clonotypes with MiXCR, one entry per CDR3 protein. The sample has about 220,000 distinct CDR3 sequences, 25% to 30% seen once. There are 15 residues in the CDR3. Trimming left V 0 bases short and J 2 bases short, with 11 bases between. Germline CDR1 is DFQATT and CDR2 is SNEGSKA (reference sequence). The chain is built from TRBV20-1 and TRBJ1-5; no clear D. The sequencing input was blood, either unsorted or a sorted T cell fraction (not recorded which). This receptor was obtained from a male donor with ankylosing spondylitis or in good health (not recorded which). The CDR3 region has the DNA TGCAGTGCTAGAGATTGGAGGAATGGCAATCAGCCCCAGCATTTT. Amino acid sequence: CSARDWRNGNQPQHF.